The 6 T cell receptor beta chains in this list originate from one sample, sequenced in a study of T cells in Graves' hyperthyroidism and ophthalmopathy. The TCR beta CDR3 regions underwent amplification using RNA transcripts as the source. The HTBI primer set drove a first-round RT-PCR of the TCR CDR3. TCRdb ran MiXCR on the multiplex PCR reads and lists one entry per CDR3 protein. This table has about 290,000 distinct CDR3 sequences, 13% to 15% appearing once. Sequenced: blood. The receptor source for this set is a woman aged 50 to 65 with Graves' hyperthyroidism that later progressed to Graves' ophthalmopathy.

The rearrangement uses TRBV3-1 and TRBJ2-1, with 10 positions matching TRBD2. Germline V lookup: CDR1 LGHDT, CDR2 YNNKEL (reference sequence). The CDR3 runs to 13 residues. V shed 6 bases, J shed 15 bases, and the junction held 11 bases outside the gene matches. In nucleotides, the CDR3 is TGTGCCAGCAGGGATACTAGCGGGAATGTTCGGTTCTTC. It specifies CASRDTSGNVRFF.

This clonotype appeared a few times. V and J are TRBV27 and TRBJ2-7, with D possibly matching TRBD2 (6 bases). The CDR3 extends over 14 amino acids. From germline, CDR1 is MNHEY and CDR2 SMNVEV (reference sequence). The V end lost 4 bases, the J end lost 6 bases, and 16 bases lay between the germline ends. CDR3 sequence reads: CASSWGTGSSEQYF. The CDR3 nucleotides are TGTGCCAGCAGTTGGGGGACTGGCTCGTCCGAGCAGTACTTC.

The chain joins TRBV5-1 to TRBJ2-2; tentative D call: TRBD1 (6 bases). Germline V CDR1 and CDR2: SGHRS, YFSETQ. The length of the CDR3 is 15 residues. Trimming left V 4 bases short and J 2 bases short, with 12 bases between. CDR3 residues: CASSPRTVNTGELFF. CDR3 in DNA: TGCGCCAGCAGCCCCAGGACAGTAAACACCGGGGAGCTGTTTTTT.

A note on this clonotype: This could be a read error, since a much larger clone is one nucleotide away. J is TRBJ2-5 and V is TRBV20-1, with 9 positions matching TRBD2. The CDR3 has 14 residues. From germline, CDR1 is DFQATT and CDR2 SNEGSKA (reference sequence). In DNA, the CDR3 is TGCAGTACTAGTCTAGCGGGATCCGGGGGGGACCAGTACTTC. Its protein is CSTSLAGSGGDQYF.

This clonotype was counted at least ten times. V is TRBV2 and J is TRBJ2-5; D remains ambiguous. From germline, CDR1 is SNHLY and CDR2 FYNNEI. Trimming took 8 bases from V and 2 from J, leaving 6 bases between them. The CDR3 totals 11 residues. CDR3 sequence: CASGRQETQYF. CDR3 DNA: TGTGCCAGCGGACGACAAGAGACCCAGTACTTC.

The table lists this clonotype with many counts. This chain uses TRBV6-1 with TRBJ2-2, with 12 bases identical to TRBD1. CDR3 length: 16 residues. Germline assignment: CDR1 MNHNS and CDR2 SASEGT. With V trimmed by 6 bases and J by 7 bases, 9 bases remained unmatched. This chain's CDR3 is CASRHRDRGPSGELFF. Here the CDR3 DNA reads TGTGCCAGCAGACACCGGGACAGGGGGCCAAGCGGGGAGCTGTTTTTT.